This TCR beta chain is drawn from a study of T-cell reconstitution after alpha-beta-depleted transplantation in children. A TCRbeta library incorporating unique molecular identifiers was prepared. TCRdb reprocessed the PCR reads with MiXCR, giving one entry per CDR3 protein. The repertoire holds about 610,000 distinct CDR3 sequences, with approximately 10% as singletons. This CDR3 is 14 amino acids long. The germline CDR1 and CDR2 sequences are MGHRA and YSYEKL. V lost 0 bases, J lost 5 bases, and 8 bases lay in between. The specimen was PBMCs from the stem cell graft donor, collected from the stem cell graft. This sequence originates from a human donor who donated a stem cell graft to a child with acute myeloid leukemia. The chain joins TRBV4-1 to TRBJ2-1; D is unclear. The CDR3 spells CASSQDSVDNEQFF. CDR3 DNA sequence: TGCGCCAGCAGCCAAGATTCGGTGGACAATGAGCAGTTCTTC.